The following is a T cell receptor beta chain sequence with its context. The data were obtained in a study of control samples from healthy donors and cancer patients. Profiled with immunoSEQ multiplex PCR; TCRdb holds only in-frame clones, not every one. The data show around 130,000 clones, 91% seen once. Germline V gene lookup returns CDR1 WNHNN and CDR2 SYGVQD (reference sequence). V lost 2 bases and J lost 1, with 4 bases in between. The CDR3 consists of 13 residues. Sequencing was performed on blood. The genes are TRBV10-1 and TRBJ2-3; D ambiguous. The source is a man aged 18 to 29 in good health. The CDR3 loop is CASSERGTDTQYF. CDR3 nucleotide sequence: TGCGCCAGCAGTGAGCGGGGCACAGATACGCAGTATTTT.